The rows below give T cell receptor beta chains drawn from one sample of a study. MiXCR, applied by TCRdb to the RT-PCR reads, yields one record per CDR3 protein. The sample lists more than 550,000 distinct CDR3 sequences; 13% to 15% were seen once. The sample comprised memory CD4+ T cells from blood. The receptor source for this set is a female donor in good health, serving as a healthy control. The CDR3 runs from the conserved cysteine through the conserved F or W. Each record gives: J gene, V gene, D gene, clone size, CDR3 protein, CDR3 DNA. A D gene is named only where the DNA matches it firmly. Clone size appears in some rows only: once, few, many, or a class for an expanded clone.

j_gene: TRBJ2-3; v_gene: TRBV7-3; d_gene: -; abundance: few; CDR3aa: CASSTDITDTQYF; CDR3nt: TGTGCCAGCAGCACGGATATCACAGATACGCAGTATTTT
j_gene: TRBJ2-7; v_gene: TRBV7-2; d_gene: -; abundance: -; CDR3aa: CASSPTSLGAYEQYF; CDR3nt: TGTGCCAGCAGCCCAACATCCTTGGGGGCCTACGAGCAGTACTTC
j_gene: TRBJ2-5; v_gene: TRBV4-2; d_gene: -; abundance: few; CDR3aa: CASSPEAQETQYF; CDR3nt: TGTGCCAGCAGCCCAGAGGCCCAAGAGACCCAGTACTTC
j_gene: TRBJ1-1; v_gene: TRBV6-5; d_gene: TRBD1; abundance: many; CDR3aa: CASSYSPLQGVLTEAFF; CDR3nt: TGTGCCAGCAGTTACTCCCCGCTACAGGGGGTATTAACTGAAGCTTTCTTT
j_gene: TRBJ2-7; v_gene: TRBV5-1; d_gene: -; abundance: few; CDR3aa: CASSWDIGQEQYF; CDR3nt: TGCGCCAGCAGCTGGGACATCGGTCAGGAGCAGTACTTC
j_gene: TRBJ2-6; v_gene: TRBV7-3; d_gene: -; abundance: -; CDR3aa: CASSPFLSGANVLNF; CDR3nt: TGTGCCAGCAGCCCCTTCCTCTCTGGGGCCAACGTCCTGAATTTC
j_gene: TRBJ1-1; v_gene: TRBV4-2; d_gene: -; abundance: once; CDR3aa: CASSRMSPNTEAFF; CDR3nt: TGTGCCAGCAGCCGAATGTCCCCGAACACTGAAGCTTTCTTT
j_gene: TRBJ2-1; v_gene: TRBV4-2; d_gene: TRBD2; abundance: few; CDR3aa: CASSQLGGNRGASGSSYNEQFF; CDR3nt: TGTGCCAGCAGCCAGCTCGGGGGGAACAGGGGTGCTAGCGGGAGCTCCTACAATGAGCAGTTCTTC
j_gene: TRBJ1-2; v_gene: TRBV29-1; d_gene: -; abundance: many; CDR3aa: CSVEKGIYGYTF; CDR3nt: TGCAGCGTTGAGAAGGGGATCTATGGCTACACCTTC
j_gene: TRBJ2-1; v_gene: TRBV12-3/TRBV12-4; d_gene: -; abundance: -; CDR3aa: CASLGGGMVQFF; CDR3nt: TGTGCCAGCTTGGGAGGGGGGATGGTGCAGTTCTTC
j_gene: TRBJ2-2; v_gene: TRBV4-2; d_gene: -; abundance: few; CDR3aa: CASSQAAQSGELFF; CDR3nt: TGTGCCAGCAGCCAAGCGGCCCAATCCGGGGAGCTGTTTTTT
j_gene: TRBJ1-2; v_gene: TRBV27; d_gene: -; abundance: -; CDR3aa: CASSPRPPTTDLNYGYTF; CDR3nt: TGTGCCAGCAGTCCACGACCCCCGACGACGGACCTTAACTATGGCTACACCTTC
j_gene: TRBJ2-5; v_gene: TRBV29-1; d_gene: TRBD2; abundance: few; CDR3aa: CSVGGLAGGPETQYF; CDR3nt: TGCAGCGTTGGGGGGTTAGCGGGAGGGCCAGAGACCCAGTACTTC
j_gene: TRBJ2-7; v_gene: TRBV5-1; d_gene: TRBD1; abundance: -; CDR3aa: CASSYYSGGSSYEQYF; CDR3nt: TGCGCCAGCAGCTACTACTCAGGGGGAAGCTCCTACGAGCAGTACTTC
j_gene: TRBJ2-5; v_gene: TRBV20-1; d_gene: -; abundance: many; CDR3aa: CSASGQGSQETQYF; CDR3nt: TGCAGTGCTAGTGGGCAGGGAAGTCAAGAGACCCAGTACTTC
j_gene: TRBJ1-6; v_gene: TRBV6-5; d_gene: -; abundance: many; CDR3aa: CASRRDGNSPLHF; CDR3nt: TGTGCCAGCAGAAGGGACGGTAATTCACCCCTCCACTTT
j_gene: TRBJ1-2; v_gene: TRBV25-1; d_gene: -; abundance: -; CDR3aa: CASSEAIWPGKDGYTF; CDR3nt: TGTGCCAGCAGTGAAGCGATCTGGCCGGGGAAAGATGGCTACACCTTC
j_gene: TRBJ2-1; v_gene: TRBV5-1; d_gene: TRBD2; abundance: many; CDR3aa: CASSFGTSEYNEQFF; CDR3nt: TGCGCCAGCAGCTTCGGGACTAGCGAATACAATGAGCAGTTCTTC
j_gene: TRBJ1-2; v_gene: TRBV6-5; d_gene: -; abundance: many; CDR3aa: CASSNQNYGYTF; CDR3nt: TGTGCCAGCAGCAACCAAAACTATGGCTACACCTTC
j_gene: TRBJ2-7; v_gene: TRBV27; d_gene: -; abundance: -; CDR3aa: CASSLKRGIRYEQYF; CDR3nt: TGTGCCAGCAGTTTAAAAAGGGGCATTCGGTACGAGCAGTACTTC
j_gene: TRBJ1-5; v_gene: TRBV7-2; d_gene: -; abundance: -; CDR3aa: CASSPWRDQPQHF; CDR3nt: TGTGCCAGCAGCCCTTGGAGGGATCAGCCCCAGCATTTT
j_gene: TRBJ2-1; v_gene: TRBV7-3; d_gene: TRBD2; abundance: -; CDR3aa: CASSFGTSANEQFF; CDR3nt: TGTGCCAGCAGCTTTGGGACTAGCGCCAATGAGCAGTTCTTC
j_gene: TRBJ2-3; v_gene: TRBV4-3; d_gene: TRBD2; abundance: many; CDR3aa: CASSLGLAGGPGTTDTQYF; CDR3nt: TGCGCCAGCAGCCTCGGACTAGCGGGAGGGCCCGGAACCACAGATACGCAGTATTTT
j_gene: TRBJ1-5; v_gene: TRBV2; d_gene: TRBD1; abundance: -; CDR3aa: CASSEGTGGANQPQHF; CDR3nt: TGTGCCAGCAGTGAGGGAACAGGGGGCGCGAATCAGCCCCAGCATTTT
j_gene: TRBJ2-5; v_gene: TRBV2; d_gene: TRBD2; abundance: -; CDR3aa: CASSQRELETQYF; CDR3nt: TGTGCCAGCAGCCAGCGGGAGCTAGAGACCCAGTACTTC
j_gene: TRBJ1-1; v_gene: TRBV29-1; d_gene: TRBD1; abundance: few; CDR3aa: CSVAGTGVLNTEAFF; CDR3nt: TGCAGCGTAGCAGGGACAGGGGTCCTGAACACTGAAGCTTTCTTT
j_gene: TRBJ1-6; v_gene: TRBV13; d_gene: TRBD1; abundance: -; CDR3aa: CASSLYGQGSYNSPLHF; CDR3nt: TGTGCCAGCAGCCTCTACGGACAGGGCTCCTATAATTCACCCCTCCACTTT
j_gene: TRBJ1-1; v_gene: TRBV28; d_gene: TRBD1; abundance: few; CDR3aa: CASSRGGQGQEAFF; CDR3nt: TGTGCCAGCAGCCGCGGGGGACAGGGTCAAGAAGCTTTCTTT
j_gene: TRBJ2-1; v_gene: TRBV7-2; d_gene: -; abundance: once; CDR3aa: CASSLVRGGNADEQFF; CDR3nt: TGTGCCAGCAGCTTAGTTCGAGGCGGGAACGCTGATGAGCAGTTCTTC
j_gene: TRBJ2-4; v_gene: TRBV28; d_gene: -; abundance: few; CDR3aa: CASSPPVWGSLAKNIQYF; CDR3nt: TGTGCCAGCAGTCCCCCGGTGTGGGGGAGCCTAGCCAAAAACATTCAGTACTTC
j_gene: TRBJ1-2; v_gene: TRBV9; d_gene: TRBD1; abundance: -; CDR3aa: CASSVGQGALDGYTF; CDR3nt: TGTGCCAGCAGCGTCGGGCAGGGGGCTTTAGATGGCTACACCTTC
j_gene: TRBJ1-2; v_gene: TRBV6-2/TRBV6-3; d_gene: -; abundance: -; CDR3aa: CASGAVRGYTF; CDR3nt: TGTGCCAGCGGGGCGGTTCGGGGCTACACCTTC
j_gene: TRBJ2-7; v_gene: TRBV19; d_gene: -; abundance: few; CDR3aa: CASMADGASYEQYF; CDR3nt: TGTGCCAGTATGGCGGATGGAGCCTCCTACGAGCAGTACTTC
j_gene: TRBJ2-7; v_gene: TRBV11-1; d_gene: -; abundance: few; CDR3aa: CASSFPGPPKPYEQYF; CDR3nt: TGTGCCAGCAGCTTCCCGGGGCCACCCAAGCCCTACGAGCAGTACTTC